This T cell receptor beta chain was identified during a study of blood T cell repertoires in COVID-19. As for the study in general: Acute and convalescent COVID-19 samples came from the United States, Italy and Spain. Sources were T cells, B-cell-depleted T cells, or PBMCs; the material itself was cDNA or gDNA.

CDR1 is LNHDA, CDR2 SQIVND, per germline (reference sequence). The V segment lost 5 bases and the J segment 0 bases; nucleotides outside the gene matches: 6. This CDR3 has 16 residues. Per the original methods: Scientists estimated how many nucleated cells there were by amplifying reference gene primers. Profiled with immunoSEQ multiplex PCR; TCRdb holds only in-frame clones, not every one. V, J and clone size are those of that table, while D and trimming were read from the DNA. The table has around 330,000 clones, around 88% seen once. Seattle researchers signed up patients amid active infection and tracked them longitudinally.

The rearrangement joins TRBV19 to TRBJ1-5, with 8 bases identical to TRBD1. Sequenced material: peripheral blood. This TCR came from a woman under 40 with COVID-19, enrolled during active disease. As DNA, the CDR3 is TGTGCCAGTAGTCTGAGGACAGGGAATAGCAATCAGCCCCAGCATTTT. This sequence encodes CASSLRTGNSNQPQHF.